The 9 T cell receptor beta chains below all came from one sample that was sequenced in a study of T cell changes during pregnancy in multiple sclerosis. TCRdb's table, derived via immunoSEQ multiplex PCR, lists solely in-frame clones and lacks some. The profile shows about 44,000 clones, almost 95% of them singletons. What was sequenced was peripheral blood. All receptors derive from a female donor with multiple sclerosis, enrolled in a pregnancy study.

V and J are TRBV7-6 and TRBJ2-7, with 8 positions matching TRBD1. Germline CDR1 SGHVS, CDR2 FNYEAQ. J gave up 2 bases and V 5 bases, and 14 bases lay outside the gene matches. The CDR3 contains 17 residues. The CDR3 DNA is TGTGCCAGCAGCCCTGATCCCGGGACAGGTGCCACCTACGAGCAGTACTTC. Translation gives CASSPDPGTGATYEQYF. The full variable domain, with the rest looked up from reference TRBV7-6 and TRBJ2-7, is GAGVSQSPRYKVTKRGQDVALRCDPISGHVSLYWYRQALGQGPEFLTYFNYEAQQDKSGLPNDRFSAERPEGSISTLTIQRTEQRDSAMYRCASSPDPGTGATYEQYFGPGTRLTVT.

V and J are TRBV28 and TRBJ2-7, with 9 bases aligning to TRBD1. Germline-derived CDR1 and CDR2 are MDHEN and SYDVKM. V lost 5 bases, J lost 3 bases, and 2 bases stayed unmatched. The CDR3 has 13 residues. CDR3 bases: TGTGCCAGCAGTCGGGACAGGGACTACGAGCAGTACTTC. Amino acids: CASSRDRDYEQYF.

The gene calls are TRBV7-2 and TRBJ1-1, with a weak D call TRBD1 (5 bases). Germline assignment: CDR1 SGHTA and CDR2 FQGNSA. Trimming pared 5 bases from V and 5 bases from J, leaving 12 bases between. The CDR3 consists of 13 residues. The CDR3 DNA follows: TGTGCCAGCAGCGCTACCCCAGGGACTGAAGCTTTCTTT. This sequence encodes CASSATPGTEAFF. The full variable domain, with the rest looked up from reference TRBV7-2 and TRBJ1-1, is GAGVSQSPSNKVTEKGKDVELRCDPISGHTALYWYRQSLGQGLEFLIYFQGNSAPDKSGLPSDRFSAERTGGSVSTLTIQRTQQEDSAVYLCASSATPGTEAFFGQGTRLTVV.

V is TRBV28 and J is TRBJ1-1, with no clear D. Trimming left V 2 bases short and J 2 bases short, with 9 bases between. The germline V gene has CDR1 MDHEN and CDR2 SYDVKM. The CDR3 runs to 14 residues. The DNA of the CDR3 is TGTGCCAGCAGTTTACCGGGAGAAAACACTGAAGCTTTCTTT. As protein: CASSLPGENTEAFF.

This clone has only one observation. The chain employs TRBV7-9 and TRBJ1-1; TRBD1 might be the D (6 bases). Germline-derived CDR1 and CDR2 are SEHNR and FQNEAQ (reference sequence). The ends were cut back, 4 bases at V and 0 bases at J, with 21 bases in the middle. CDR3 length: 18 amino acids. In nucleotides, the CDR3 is TGTGCCAGCAGCTCATCGCCCTGGGGGGGGCTAATGAACACTGAAGCTTTCTTT. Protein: CASSSSPWGGLMNTEAFF.

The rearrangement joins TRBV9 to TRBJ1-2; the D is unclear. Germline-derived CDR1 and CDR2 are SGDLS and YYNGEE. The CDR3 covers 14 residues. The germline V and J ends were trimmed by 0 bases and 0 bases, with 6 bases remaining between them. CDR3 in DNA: TGTGCCAGCAGCGTAGACGGATCTAACTATGGCTACACCTTC. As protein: CASSVDGSNYGYTF.

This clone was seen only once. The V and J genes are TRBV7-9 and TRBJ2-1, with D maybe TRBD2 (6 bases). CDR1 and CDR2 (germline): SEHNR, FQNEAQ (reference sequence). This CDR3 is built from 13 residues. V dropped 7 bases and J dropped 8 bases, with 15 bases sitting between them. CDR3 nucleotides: TGTGCCAGCAACGATGCATGGAGGGATGAGCAGTTCTTC. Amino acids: CASNDAWRDEQFF.

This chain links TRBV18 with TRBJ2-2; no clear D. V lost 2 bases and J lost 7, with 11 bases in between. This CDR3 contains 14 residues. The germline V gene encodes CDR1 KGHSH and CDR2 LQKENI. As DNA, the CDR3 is TGTGCCAGCTCACCAACCCCGGCCCGCGGGGAGCTGTTTTTT. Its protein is CASSPTPARGELFF.

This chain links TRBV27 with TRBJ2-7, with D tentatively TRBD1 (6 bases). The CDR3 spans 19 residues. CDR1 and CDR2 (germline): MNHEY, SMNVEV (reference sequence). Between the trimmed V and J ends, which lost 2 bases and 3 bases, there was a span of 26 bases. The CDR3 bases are TGTGCCAGCAGTTTACTAATACCAGGGGCATCAATCGGACTCTACGAGCAGTACTTC. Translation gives CASSLLIPGASIGLYEQYF.